Listed below are T cell receptor beta chains from one sample, sequenced in a study of T cell responses to AZD1222 COVID-19 vaccine. The assay was immunoSEQ multiplex PCR, and TCRdb's table has in-frame clones only and misses some. Of 75,000 to 100,000 clones listed, roughly 90% were seen once; the top ten hold roughly 24%. The input for sequencing was peripheral blood, taken on day 0 of AZD1222 vaccination. The receptors originated from an adult in good health. Each CDR3 is given with its conserved first and last residue. D genes are given only for firm matches. Rows give clone size only sometimes, using once, few, many, or a class for an expanded clone.

TRBJ2-7	TRBV5-1	-	TRBD2	CASSLGLAGGGYEQYF	TGCGCCAGCAGCTTGGGTCTAGCGGGAGGGGGCTACGAGCAGTACTTC
TRBJ1-3	TRBV18	-	-	CASSRYDSSGNTIYF	TGTGCCAGCTCACGATACGACAGCTCTGGAAACACCATATATTTT
TRBJ2-7	TRBV19	-	-	CASSSSIGSHEQYF	TGTGCCAGTAGTTCCTCCATCGGGAGTCACGAGCAGTACTTC
TRBJ2-1	TRBV6-1	-	-	CASSETEVSYNEQFF	TGTGCCAGCAGTGAAACTGAGGTCTCCTACAATGAGCAGTTCTTC
TRBJ1-2	TRBV28	-	-	CASSLMQGGYGYTF	TGTGCCAGCAGTTTAATGCAGGGCGGCTATGGCTACACCTTC
TRBJ2-3	TRBV7-6	-	-	CASSLEVAQYF	TGTGCCAGCAGCTTAGAGGTCGCGCAGTATTTT
TRBJ1-4	TRBV29-1	-	-	CSGKGRTNEKLFF	TGCAGCGGAAAGGGACGGACGAATGAAAAACTGTTTTTT
TRBJ2-7	TRBV7-6	few	TRBD2	CASSPGGGLSYEQYF	TGTGCCAGCAGCCCAGGCGGGGGGCTCAGCTACGAGCAGTACTTC
TRBJ2-5	TRBV18	-	-	CASSPPPGWTQYF	TGTGCCAGCTCACCACCGCCAGGGTGGACCCAGTACTTC
TRBJ2-3	TRBV7-2	-	-	CASSLGGAGSDTQYF	TGTGCCAGCAGCTTAGGGGGCGCGGGGTCAGATACGCAGTATTTT
TRBJ2-7	TRBV6-5	-	TRBD1	CASSQSPTGQGRQYF	TGTGCCAGCAGTCAAAGCCCGACAGGGCAAGGAAGGCAGTACTTC
TRBJ2-7	TRBV12-3/TRBV12-4	-	-	CASSFDASYEQYF	TGTGCCAGCAGTTTTGACGCAAGCTACGAGCAGTACTTC
TRBJ1-2	TRBV25-1	-	-	CASSDPSYGYTF	TGTGCCAGCAGTGACCCTTCCTATGGCTACACCTTC
TRBJ2-5	TRBV28	-	TRBD1	CASSYPGTGETQYF	TGTGCCAGCAGTTACCCCGGGACAGGGGAGACCCAGTACTTC
TRBJ2-3	TRBV7-2	-	-	CASSPRLVRSTDTQYF	TGTGCCAGCAGCCCGAGACTAGTCCGTAGCACAGATACGCAGTATTTT
TRBJ1-4	TRBV9	-	-	CASSAPGGLEKLFF	TGTGCCAGCAGCGCCCCGGGAGGCCTCGAAAAACTGTTTTTT
TRBJ2-6	TRBV7-3	-	TRBD1	CASSLGTGTSGANVLTF	TGTGCCAGCAGCTTAGGGACAGGGACGTCCGGGGCCAACGTCCTGACTTTC
TRBJ2-7	TRBV28	-	TRBD1	CASSLALRDRVYEQYF	TGTGCCAGCAGTTTAGCGTTGCGGGACAGGGTCTACGAGCAGTACTTC
TRBJ2-1	TRBV6-4	-	TRBD2	CASSRGLGYNEQFF	TGTGCCAGCAGTCGGGGACTAGGATACAATGAGCAGTTCTTC
TRBJ1-1	TRBV7-9	-	-	CASSAGWDTEAFF	TGTGCCAGCAGTGCAGGGTGGGACACTGAAGCTTTCTTT
TRBJ1-4	TRBV7-8	-	-	CASSLDEKLFF	TGTGCCAGCAGCTTGGATGAAAAACTGTTTTTT
TRBJ2-2	TRBV21-1	-	-	CASSKEDSGIPGELFF	TGTGCCAGCAGCAAAGAGGATAGCGGGATACCCGGGGAGCTGTTTTTT
TRBJ2-1	TRBV28	-	-	CASILAGTYNEQFF	TGTGCCAGCATCCTTGCGGGGACCTACAATGAGCAGTTCTTC
TRBJ2-3	TRBV29-1	-	-	CSGEEGTDTQYF	TGCAGCGGAGAGGAGGGCACAGATACGCAGTATTTT
TRBJ2-2	TRBV7-9	-	-	CASSLVPQDLNTGELFF	TGTGCCAGCAGCCTAGTCCCCCAGGACCTAAACACCGGGGAGCTGTTTTTT
TRBJ2-7	TRBV14	-	TRBD1	CASSPLDRASYEQYF	TGTGCCAGCAGCCCCTTGGACAGGGCTTCCTACGAGCAGTACTTC
TRBJ2-7	TRBV7-2	-	TRBD2	CASSFSHSGDYEQYF	TGTGCCAGCAGCTTTTCTCATAGCGGGGACTACGAGCAGTACTTC
TRBJ2-1	TRBV10-3	-	TRBD1	CATTGQTSNEQFF	TGTGCCACTACGGGACAGACGAGCAATGAGCAGTTCTTC
TRBJ1-5	TRBV21-1	-	-	CASSRNQPQHF	TGTGCCAGCAGCCGTAATCAGCCCCAGCATTTT
TRBJ2-5	TRBV27	once	TRBD2	CASGGRGETQYF	TGTGCCAGCGGCGGGAGAGGGGAGACCCAGTACTTC
TRBJ2-7	TRBV29-1	-	TRBD2	CSVRRREGLDEQYF	TGCAGCGTTCGTAGGCGGGAGGGCCTCGACGAGCAGTACTTC
TRBJ1-6	TRBV19	-	-	CASSIEDASSPLHF	TGTGCCAGTAGTATAGAAGACGCTAGTTCACCCCTCCACTTT
TRBJ2-7	TRBV28	-	TRBD1	CASSSPGQGYEQYF	TGTGCCAGCAGTTCCCCGGGACAGGGGTACGAGCAGTACTTC
TRBJ2-3	TRBV27	-	TRBD1	CASRGTGNTDTQYF	TGTGCCAGCAGGGGGACAGGGAACACAGATACGCAGTATTTT
TRBJ2-7	TRBV28	-	-	CASSPRVEQYF	TGTGCCAGCAGCCCACGGGTCGAGCAGTACTTC
TRBJ2-7	TRBV28	once	-	CASSLVSGAREQYF	TGTGCCAGCAGTTTAGTTTCGGGTGCCCGGGAGCAGTACTTC
TRBJ1-3	TRBV6-5	-	-	CASSYGDSGNTIYF	TGTGCCAGCAGTTACGGAGACTCTGGAAACACCATATATTTT
TRBJ2-7	TRBV6-5	-	TRBD2	CASSYSLAGAYEQYF	TGTGCCAGCAGTTACTCTTTAGCGGGAGCGTACGAGCAGTACTTC
TRBJ2-7	TRBV2	-	TRBD1	CASSEASGGEQYF	TGTGCCAGCAGTGAAGCTTCAGGGGGCGAGCAGTACTTC
TRBJ2-1	TRBV5-1	-	TRBD2	CASSPGTSGSLNEQFF	TGCGCCAGCAGCCCTGGGACTAGCGGGAGTTTAAATGAGCAGTTCTTC
TRBJ2-3	TRBV2	-	-	CASPSAPGLDTQYF	TGTGCCAGCCCCAGCGCGCCCGGCCTAGATACGCAGTATTTT
TRBJ2-4	TRBV14	-	-	CASSPAPELAKNIQYF	TGTGCCAGCAGCCCTGCCCCTGAGTTAGCCAAAAACATTCAGTACTTC
TRBJ2-5	TRBV3-1/TRBV3-2	once	TRBD2	CASSQGLAGGEGKTQYF	TGTGCCAGCAGCCAAGGACTAGCGGGAGGCGAGGGCAAGACCCAGTACTTC
TRBJ2-5	TRBV10-3	-	TRBD1	CAISTADRGPQETQYF	TGTGCCATCAGCACCGCGGACAGGGGGCCCCAAGAGACCCAGTACTTC
TRBJ1-2	TRBV27	-	TRBD1	CASRLTGKDGYTF	TGTGCCAGCAGACTGACAGGGAAAGATGGCTACACCTTC
TRBJ2-7	TRBV19	-	TRBD1	CASSMGTGAYEQYF	TGTGCCAGTAGTATGGGGACAGGGGCCTACGAGCAGTACTTC
TRBJ1-1	TRBV30	-	TRBD1	CAWGTGEVTEAFF	TGTGCCTGGGGAACAGGGGAGGTCACTGAAGCTTTCTTT
TRBJ2-7	TRBV25-1	-	TRBD1	CASSDGTGSPAPLIF	TGTGCCAGCAGTGATGGGACAGGGAGTCCGGCCCCCCTGATCTTC
TRBJ2-7	TRBV5-1	once	TRBD2	CASSLGSGGWFSEQYF	TGCGCCAGCAGCTTGGGGTCGGGAGGGTGGTTTTCCGAGCAGTACTTC
TRBJ2-7	TRBV6-5	once	-	CASSYSTRVEQYF	TGTGCCAGCAGTTACTCGACACGGGTTGAGCAGTACTTC
TRBJ1-3	TRBV16	-	-	CASSHRATGNTIYF	TGTGCCAGCAGCCACCGGGCCACTGGAAACACCATATATTTT
TRBJ1-3	TRBV29-1	-	-	CSVGGSGNTIYF	TGCAGCGTTGGGGGCTCTGGAAACACCATATATTTT
TRBJ1-5	TRBV5-6	-	-	CASSLGQTNQPQHF	TGTGCCAGCAGCTTGGGACAGACCAATCAGCCCCAGCATTTT
TRBJ2-3	TRBV9	-	-	CASSVRDFRTDTQYF	TGTGCCAGCAGCGTAAGGGACTTCCGCACAGATACGCAGTATTTT